The TCR beta chain described here comes from a study of shared clonotypes between healthy human individuals. J was trimmed by 4 bases and V by 11 bases; bases with no gene match: 7. Looked up from germline, CDR1 is MNHEY and CDR2 is SVGAGI. This CDR3 region has 15 residues. This table comes from immunoSEQ multiplex PCR, and its TCRdb copy is limited to in-frame clones, with some not included. The sample records 1,500,000 or so clones, roughly 96% being singletons. To note about this clone: At the DNA level, this CDR3 is encoded by other sequences in the same sample as well.

The chain has TRBV6-5 and TRBJ2-1; 14 bases align to TRBD2. Input material: naive CD4+ T cells sorted from blood. Subset denoted: CD45RA+ positively selected. This clonotype was obtained from a man aged 25 to 40 in good health. DNA of the CDR3: TGTGCCGCCCGACTAGCGGGAGGGACTTACAATGAGCAGTTCTTC. This translates into CAARLAGGTYNEQFF.